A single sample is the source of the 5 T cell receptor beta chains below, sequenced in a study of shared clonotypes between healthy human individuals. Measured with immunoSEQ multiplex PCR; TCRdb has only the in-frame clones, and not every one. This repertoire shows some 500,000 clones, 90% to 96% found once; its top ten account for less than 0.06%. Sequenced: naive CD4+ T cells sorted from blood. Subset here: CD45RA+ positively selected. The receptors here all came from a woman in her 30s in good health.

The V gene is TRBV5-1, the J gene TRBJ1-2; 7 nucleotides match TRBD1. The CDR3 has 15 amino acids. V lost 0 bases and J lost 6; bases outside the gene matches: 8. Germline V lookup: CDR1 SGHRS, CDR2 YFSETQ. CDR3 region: CASSLAEGALDGYTF. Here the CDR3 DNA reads TGCGCCAGCAGCTTGGCCGAGGGGGCGCTTGATGGCTACACCTTC.

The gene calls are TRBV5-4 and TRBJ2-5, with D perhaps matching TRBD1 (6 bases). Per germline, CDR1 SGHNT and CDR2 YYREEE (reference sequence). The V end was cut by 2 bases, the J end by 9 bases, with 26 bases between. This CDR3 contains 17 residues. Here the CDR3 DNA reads TGTGCCAGCAGCTTCCGAGGACAGAGCCTCAACGTTAAGGCCCAGTACTTC. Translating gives CASSFRGQSLNVKAQYF.

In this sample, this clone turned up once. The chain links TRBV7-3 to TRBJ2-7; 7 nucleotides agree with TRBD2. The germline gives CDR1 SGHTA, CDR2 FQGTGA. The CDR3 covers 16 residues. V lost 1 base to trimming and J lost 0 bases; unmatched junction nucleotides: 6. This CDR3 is CASSLMMAGDSYEQYF. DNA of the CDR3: TGTGCCAGCAGCTTAATGATGGCGGGGGACTCCTACGAGCAGTACTTC.

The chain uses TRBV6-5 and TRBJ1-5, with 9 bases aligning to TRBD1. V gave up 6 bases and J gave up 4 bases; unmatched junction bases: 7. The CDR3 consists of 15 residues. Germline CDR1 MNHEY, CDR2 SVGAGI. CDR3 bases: TGTGCCAGCAGGCCGGACAGGGGTCGGAATCAGCCCCAGCATTTT. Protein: CASRPDRGRNQPQHF.

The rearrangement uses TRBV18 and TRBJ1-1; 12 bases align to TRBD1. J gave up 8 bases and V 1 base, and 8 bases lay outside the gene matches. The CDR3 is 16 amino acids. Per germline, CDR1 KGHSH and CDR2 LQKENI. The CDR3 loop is CASSPQSGTGGAEAFF. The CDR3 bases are TGTGCCAGCTCACCACAATCCGGGACAGGGGGCGCCGAAGCTTTCTTT.